These T cell receptor beta chains were read from a single sample in a study of T-cell memory formation after mild COVID-19. Via MiXCR, TCRdb re-called the 5' RACE reads, giving one row per CDR3 protein. The sample records roughly 550,000 distinct CDR3 sequences, over 20% being singletons. Sequenced material: PBMCs or a T cell subset sorted from them (not recorded which). The source is an adult woman who had mild COVID-19 (a few samples of this study predate the infection). Cell type and time point are not known. Both conserved end residues are part of each CDR3.

v_gene,CDR3aa
TRBV7-3,CASSYASTDTQYF
TRBV2,CASSELRAGGHNEQFF
TRBV19,CASSMSVSSYEQYF
TRBV7-2,CASSFLADRNTDTQYF
TRBV27,CASSSGLARYEQYF
TRBV4-2,CASSPGVRGVSYEQYF
TRBV5-8,CASSLVRAREKLFF
TRBV20-1,CSARDGGGPGELFF
TRBV6-5,CASSLGGDPPETQYF
TRBV4-2,CASSPRGAGGPENEQFF
TRBV12-3/TRBV12-4,CASSPTGQAPRGYTF
TRBV5-1,CASGGGAHTEAFF
TRBV6-5,CASRTAGAYNEQFF
TRBV6-2/TRBV6-3,CASSQDYPYEQYF
TRBV18,CASSPRGVASEQYF
TRBV20-1,CSAVQSRGLEYNEQFF
TRBV27,CASSSGGPFYGYTF
TRBV5-1,CASEDTSSTDTQYF
TRBV4-1,CASSQGREQETQYF
TRBV5-6,CASSLGDGDYGYTF
TRBV7-9,CASLRPDRDRTPNEQFF
TRBV6-5,CASSTATGIKGVDEQFF
TRBV7-9,CASSLGGALQWVAFF
TRBV5-1,CASSLAGGGAYNEQFF
TRBV11-3,CASSFRGAEGYTF
TRBV4-1,CASSQALGGVSSYEQYF
TRBV7-9,CASSLGKGSATQETQYF
TRBV3-1,CASSRTGQGYGYTF
TRBV28,CASSLVPRELFF
TRBV10-3,CAISRPGPQGADTQYF
TRBV7-9,CASSPQAGSIREQYF
TRBV11-3,CASSSSAGEYEQYF
TRBV29-1,CSVQGSLSYAYGYTF
TRBV20-1,CSARVAQTLQYF
TRBV7-9,CASSQSGSYYEQYF
TRBV6-6,CASSRPGTAHTDTQYF
TRBV3-1,CASSAGTRSTDTQYF
TRBV7-9,CASRPTGGAMNTEAFF
TRBV24-1,CATSKQGQGGGETQYF
TRBV7-3,CASRGVGTDTQYF
TRBV9,CASSGGTSGTLYF
TRBV7-9,CASRDRSSTDTQYF
TRBV20-1,CSARDRVGIEQYF
TRBV6-2/TRBV6-3,CASSYQGLTEAFF
TRBV4-2,CASSQGRSSGSLETQYF